A single sample gave rise to the 28 T cell receptor beta chains below, sequenced in a study of chemoradiotherapy in HPV16-positive cancers. Assay used: immunoSEQ multiplex PCR; TCRdb lists only in-frame clones, some missing. Here the sample spans around 40,000 clones, 76% being singletons. This specimen was blood, taken from a patient who underwent chemoradiotherapy. All receptors derive from a human donor with HPV-associated anogenital cancer.

The J gene is TRBJ1-3, the V gene TRBV2; 7 nucleotides agree with TRBD1. V lost 3 bases to trimming and J lost 4 bases; unmatched junction nucleotides: 9. This CDR3 is 16 amino acids long. Germline values: CDR1 SNHLY, CDR2 FYNNEI. For the CDR3, the DNA is TGTGCCAGCAGTGAGGGAACCGGGACAGAAGGAAACACCATATATTTT. Protein product: CASSEGTGTEGNTIYF. Looking up the rest from reference TRBV2 and TRBJ1-3 gives the full variable domain: EPEVTQTPSHQVTQMGQEVILRCVPISNHLYFYWYRQILGQKVEFLVSFYNNEISEKSEIFDDQFSVERPDGSNFTLKIRSTKLEDSAMYFCASSEGTGTEGNTIYFGEGSWLTVV.

The V gene is TRBV5-1, the J gene TRBJ1-2; TRBD1 matches at 7 bases. The germline V gene encodes CDR1 SGHRS and CDR2 YFSETQ. The CDR3 has 15 residues. V shed 0 bases and J 5 bases; nucleotides not matched to a gene: 7. CDR3 nucleotide sequence: TGCGCCAGCAGCTTGGATACAGGGGTCTCATATGGCTACACCTTC. This sequence encodes CASSLDTGVSYGYTF.

This clone was detected once. The chain is built from TRBV4-1 and TRBJ2-7; D gene uncertain. V gave up 4 bases and J gave up 4 bases, with 23 bases separating them. Germline lookup yields CDR1 MGHRA and CDR2 YSYEKL. The CDR3 is 17 residues long. CDR3 region: CASSLNPPETDLYEQYF. In DNA form, the CDR3 reads TGCGCCAGCAGCCTTAACCCCCCAGAGACGGACCTTTACGAGCAGTACTTC.

This rearrangement joins TRBV19 to TRBJ2-2, with D uncertain. The CDR3 is 11 amino acids. Germline lookup yields CDR1 LNHDA and CDR2 SQIVND (reference sequence). V was shortened by 6 bases and J by 6 bases, with 5 bases between the two germline ends. CDR3: CASSFSGELFF. The CDR3 DNA sequence: TGTGCCAGTAGCTTCTCCGGGGAGCTGTTTTTT.

This clone was observed a few times. The chain has TRBV5-1 and TRBJ1-2; D not certain. CDR3 length: 15 amino acids. Germline loops: CDR1 SGHRS, CDR2 YFSETQ. The V end was cut by 7 bases, the J end by 2 bases, with 18 bases between. DNA for the CDR3: TGCGCCAGCCATCTGGGAGGAGAGGTAAACTATGGCTACACCTTC. This sequence encodes CASHLGGEVNYGYTF.

The J gene is TRBJ1-5, the V gene TRBV6-5; TRBD1 agrees at 7 bases. The CDR3 extends over 14 amino acids. After removal of 6 bases from V and 1 base from J, the junction contained 3 bases not matched to a gene. From germline, CDR1 is MNHEY and CDR2 SVGAGI. CDR3 in amino acids: CASRDRLSNQPQHF. CDR3 DNA sequence: TGTGCCAGCAGGGACAGGCTAAGCAATCAGCCCCAGCATTTT.

The rearrangement links TRBV5-1 to TRBJ2-1; no reliable D call. The V end lost 3 bases, the J end lost 6 bases, and 7 bases lay between the germline ends. Germline CDR1 is SGHRS and CDR2 is YFSETQ. This CDR3 region has 12 residues. The CDR3 spells CASSYKSNEQFF. The CDR3 DNA reads TGCGCCAGCAGCTATAAGAGCAATGAGCAGTTCTTC.

This clone turned up a few times. This rearrangement joins TRBV13 to TRBJ2-1; perhaps TRBD1 as D (6 bases). The CDR3 loop spans 13 amino acids. The germline V gene encodes CDR1 PRHDT and CDR2 FYEKMQ (reference sequence). V was trimmed by 7 bases and J by 4 bases, leaving 11 bases between them. CDR3 residues: CASNPTGYNEQFF. The CDR3 nucleotides read TGTGCCAGCAACCCCACAGGGTACAATGAGCAGTTCTTC.

The rearrangement uses TRBV10-3 and TRBJ2-7, with 8 bases matching TRBD1. The CDR3 spans 15 residues. The V and J ends lost 2 bases and 5 bases, in that order; junction bases with no gene match: 8. The germline CDR1 and CDR2 sequences are ENHRY and SYGVKD. CDR3 coding DNA: TGTGCCATCAGTGAGAGGACAGGGTTGGAAAACGAGCAGTACTTC. This translates into CAISERTGLENEQYF.

The chain joins TRBV4-3 to TRBJ2-3, with D possibly being TRBD2 (6 bases). Germline loops: CDR1 LGHNA, CDR2 YSLEER. V lost 1 base to trimming and J lost 5 bases, with 10 bases between them. The CDR3 covers 14 residues. Here the CDR3 DNA reads TGCGCCAGCAGCCAAGGACTAGTTCTAGATACGCAGTATTTT. This translates into CASSQGLVLDTQYF.

The rearrangement links TRBV11-2 to TRBJ2-7; D unclear. The length of the CDR3 is 14 residues. Deletions cut 1 base from V and 6 bases from J, with 13 bases between. Germline lookup yields CDR1 SGHAT and CDR2 FQNNGV. CDR3 in DNA: TGTGCCAGCAGCTTAGTACAGCAGGAAGGCGAGCAGTACTTC. Translated: CASSLVQQEGEQYF.

The chain uses TRBV27 and TRBJ2-1; 10 bases agree with TRBD2. The germline V gene has CDR1 MNHEY and CDR2 SMNVEV (reference sequence). Trimming removed 5 bases from V and 7 bases from J; junction bases left unmatched: 11. The CDR3 covers 16 residues. CDR3 bases: TGTGCCAGCAGTCGCCCCCTTAGCGGGGGGTGGAATGAGCAGTTCTTC. Translation: CASSRPLSGGWNEQFF.

V and J are TRBV5-4 and TRBJ2-5; a possible D gene is TRBD2 (6 bases). The CDR3 loop spans 14 amino acids. Germline CDR1 SGHNT, CDR2 YYREEE (reference sequence). Trimming pared 3 bases from V and 0 bases from J, leaving 9 bases between. CDR3 amino acids: CASSSGVHQETQYF. CDR3 DNA: TGTGCCAGCAGCTCGGGAGTACACCAAGAGACCCAGTACTTC.

The CDR3 DNA sequence: TGTGCCAGCAGCGAATACGACCCAAATGAAAAACTGTTTTTT. Protein product: CASSEYDPNEKLFF. The V gene is TRBV2, the J gene TRBJ1-4; D gene ambiguous. The V gene's germline CDR1 is SNHLY and CDR2 FYNNEI. CDR3 size: 14 residues. V was shortened by 6 bases and J by 5 bases, with 13 bases between the two germline ends. Based on the CDR3 plus reference TRBV2 and TRBJ1-4, the full variable domain is EPEVTQTPSHQVTQMGQEVILRCVPISNHLYFYWYRQILGQKVEFLVSFYNNEISEKSEIFDDQFSVERPDGSNFTLKIRSTKLEDSAMYFCASSEYDPNEKLFFGSGTQLSVL.

The chain couples TRBV11-2 to TRBJ1-4, with 7 bases that match TRBD1. The CDR3 length is 14 residues. V shed 1 base, J shed 7 bases, and the junction held 3 bases outside the gene matches. Germline values: CDR1 SGHAT, CDR2 FQNNGV. CDR3 nucleotide sequence: TGTGCCAGCAGCTTAGCAGGGGGGGGTGAAAAACTGTTTTTT. Encoded protein: CASSLAGGGEKLFF.

The rearrangement links TRBV4-1 to TRBJ1-5, with TRBD1 as a possible D gene (5 bases). The CDR3 extends over 16 amino acids. Per germline, CDR1 MGHRA and CDR2 YSYEKL. V lost 0 bases, J lost 2 bases, and 11 bases lay in between. The CDR3 protein is CASSQDGGGGNQPQHF. The CDR3 DNA reads as TGCGCCAGCAGCCAAGACGGGGGAGGTGGCAATCAGCCCCAGCATTTT.

The rearrangement uses TRBV4-1 and TRBJ2-7; perhaps D is TRBD1 or TRBD2 (5 bases each). The germline V and J ends were trimmed by 0 bases and 12 bases, with 21 bases remaining between them. The germline gives CDR1 MGHRA, CDR2 YSYEKL. The length of the CDR3 is 15 residues. In DNA, the CDR3 is TGCGCCAGCAGCCAAGATCAATGGGACCTAACGGATGGGTACTTC. Amino acids: CASSQDQWDLTDGYF.

The J gene is TRBJ1-2, the V gene TRBV19; D is unclear. Germline V gene data show CDR1 as LNHDA and CDR2 as SQIVND (reference sequence). V was clipped by 5 bases and J by 4 bases, with 11 bases between them. The CDR3 extends over 13 amino acids. CDR3 sequence reads: CASSPEGGYGYTF. CDR3 coding DNA: TGTGCCAGTAGTCCTGAGGGAGGCTATGGCTACACCTTC.

This chain connects TRBV5-6 to TRBJ2-5; tentatively, D is TRBD2 (8 bases). CDR1 and CDR2 (germline): SGHDT, YYEEEE. The CDR3 runs to 16 residues. Trimming took 4 bases from V and 0 from J, leaving 16 bases between them. The DNA for the CDR3 is TGTGCCAGCAGCCCGGGAGGGACAGCCTACCAAGAGACCCAGTACTTC. Protein sequence: CASSPGGTAYQETQYF.

The rearrangement links TRBV6-5 to TRBJ2-1; D is possibly TRBD1 or TRBD2 (5 bases each). The CDR3 has 14 residues. V lost 8 bases, J lost 10 bases, and 21 bases lay in between. CDR1 MNHEY and CDR2 SVGAGI come from the germline V gene. CDR3 loop: CASGSMRGLGEQFF. CDR3 nucleotide sequence: TGTGCCAGCGGATCAATGAGGGGTCTGGGGGAGCAGTTCTTC.

Here the CDR3 DNA reads TGTGCCAGCAGCTTACCCGTGGCGGGGAGAGATACGCAGTATTTT. Its translation: CASSLPVAGRDTQYF. V and J are TRBV7-3 and TRBJ2-3; tentatively, D is TRBD2 (6 bases). Germline V gene data show CDR1 as SGHTA and CDR2 as FQGTGA. The CDR3 runs 15 residues. V dropped 2 bases and J dropped 5 bases, with 14 bases sitting between them.

Comments on this clone: A read error may account for a junction end that differs from germline. This chain uses TRBV7-3 with TRBJ2-3; D gene unclear. This CDR3 is built from 15 residues. Germline V CDR1 and CDR2: SGHTA, FQGTGA. This chain's CDR3 is CASSLRRLGTDTQYF. Written as DNA, the CDR3 is TGTGCCAGCAGTTTAAGGAGACTCGGCACAGATACGCAGTATTTT. The full variable domain, in which reference TRBV7-3 and TRBJ2-3 provide the parts outside the CDR3, is GAGVSQTPSNKVTEKGKYVELRCDPISGHTALYWYRQSLGQGPEFLIYFQGTGAADDSGLPNDRFFAVRPEGSVSTLKIQRTERGDSAVYLCASSLRRLGTDTQYFGPGTRLTVL.

The rearrangement uses TRBV18 and TRBJ2-7; D gene ambiguous. This CDR3 has 14 residues. Trimming pared 0 bases from V and 3 bases from J, leaving 9 bases between. Germline V CDR1 and CDR2: KGHSH, LQKENI. The CDR3, as DNA: TGTGCCAGCTCACCACCCGGACGGAGCTACGAGCAGTACTTC. Its protein is CASSPPGRSYEQYF.

The chain couples TRBV11-3 to TRBJ2-1, with TRBD2 matching over 11 bases. The junction had 6 bases not matched to a gene; V was cut back by 1 base and J by 7 bases. This CDR3 has 16 amino acids. Germline V gene data show CDR1 as SGHNT and CDR2 as YENEEA. CDR3 nucleotides: TGTGCCAGCAGCTTAGGCGATAGCGGGGGGGCAAATGAGCAGTTCTTC. Its protein product is CASSLGDSGGANEQFF.

A few counts support this clone. This chain uses TRBV19 with TRBJ1-3; no clear D. Germline CDR1 and CDR2: LNHDA and SQIVND (reference sequence). CDR3 length equals 12 residues. V lost 10 bases, J lost 4 bases, and 11 bases lay in between. CDR3 region: CATGAGGNTIYF. CDR3 coding DNA: TGTGCCACCGGAGCCGGGGGAAACACCATATATTTT.

The genes are TRBV4-3 and TRBJ1-1; 7 positions agree with TRBD1. Germline assignment: CDR1 LGHNA and CDR2 YSLEER. The ends lost 3 bases at V and 1 base at J; junction bases unmatched: 5. This CDR3 has 15 residues. CDR3 region: CASSHVQGTNTEAFF. Written as DNA, the CDR3 is TGCGCCAGCAGCCACGTACAGGGGACGAACACTGAAGCTTTCTTT.

In this sample, this clone turned up once. The gene calls are TRBV9 and TRBJ2-2; TRBD1 matches at 7 bases. Looked up from germline, CDR1 is SGDLS and CDR2 is YYNGEE. The V and J ends lost 8 bases and 4 bases, in that order; junction bases with no gene match: 20. The CDR3 covers 18 residues. The CDR3 DNA follows: TGTGCCAGATCCACCCGACCACAAACAGGGGAAATCACCGGGGAGCTGTTTTTT. Its translation: CARSTRPQTGEITGELFF.

The genes are TRBV5-1 and TRBJ1-1; D ambiguous. CDR1 is SGHRS and CDR2 is YFSETQ in the germline V gene. With 1 base removed from V and 2 bases from J, the gap between germline ends came to 9 bases. The length of the CDR3 is 14 residues. CDR3 bases: TGCGCCAGCAGCTTGCTGACACTTAACACTGAAGCTTTCTTT. Protein product: CASSLLTLNTEAFF.